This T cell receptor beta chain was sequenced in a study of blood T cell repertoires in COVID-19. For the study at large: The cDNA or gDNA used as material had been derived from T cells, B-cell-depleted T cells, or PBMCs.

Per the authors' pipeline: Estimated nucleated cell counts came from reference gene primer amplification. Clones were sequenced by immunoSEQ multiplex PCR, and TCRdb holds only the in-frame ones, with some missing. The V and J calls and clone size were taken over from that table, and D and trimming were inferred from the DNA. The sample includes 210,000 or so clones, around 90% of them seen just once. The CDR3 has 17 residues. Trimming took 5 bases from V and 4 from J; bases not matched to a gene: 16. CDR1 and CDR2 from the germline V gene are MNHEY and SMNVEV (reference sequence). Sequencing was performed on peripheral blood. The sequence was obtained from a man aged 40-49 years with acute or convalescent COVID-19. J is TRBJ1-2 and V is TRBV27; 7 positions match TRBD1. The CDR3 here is CASSSQGGLPITYGYTF. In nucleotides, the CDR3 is TGTGCCAGCAGTAGCCAGGGGGGCCTTCCGATAACCTATGGCTACACCTTC.